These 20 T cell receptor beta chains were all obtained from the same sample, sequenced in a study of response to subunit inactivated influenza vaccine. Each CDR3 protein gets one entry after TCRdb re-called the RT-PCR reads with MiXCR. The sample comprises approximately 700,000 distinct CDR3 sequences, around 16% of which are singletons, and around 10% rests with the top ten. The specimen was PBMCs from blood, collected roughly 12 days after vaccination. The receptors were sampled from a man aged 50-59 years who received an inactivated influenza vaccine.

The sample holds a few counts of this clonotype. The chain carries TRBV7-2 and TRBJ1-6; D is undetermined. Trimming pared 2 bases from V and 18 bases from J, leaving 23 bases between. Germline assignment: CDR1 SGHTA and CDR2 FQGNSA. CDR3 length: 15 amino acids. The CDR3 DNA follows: TGTGCCAGCAGCTTATACAGTTTCGGGCCGCTTTTGCCCCACTTT. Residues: CASSLYSFGPLLPHF.

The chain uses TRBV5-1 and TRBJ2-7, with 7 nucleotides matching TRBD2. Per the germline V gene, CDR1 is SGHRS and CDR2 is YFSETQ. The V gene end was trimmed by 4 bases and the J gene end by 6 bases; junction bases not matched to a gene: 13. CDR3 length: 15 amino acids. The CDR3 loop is CASSTPSGRPGEQYF. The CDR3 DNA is TGCGCCAGCAGCACCCCTAGCGGCCGCCCGGGCGAGCAGTACTTC. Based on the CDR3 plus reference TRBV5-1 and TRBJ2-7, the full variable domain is KAGVTQTPRYLIKTRGQQVTLSCSPISGHRSVSWYQQTPGQGLQFLFEYFSETQRNKGNFPGRFSGRQFSNSRSEMNVSTLELGDSALYLCASSTPSGRPGEQYFGPGTRLTVT.

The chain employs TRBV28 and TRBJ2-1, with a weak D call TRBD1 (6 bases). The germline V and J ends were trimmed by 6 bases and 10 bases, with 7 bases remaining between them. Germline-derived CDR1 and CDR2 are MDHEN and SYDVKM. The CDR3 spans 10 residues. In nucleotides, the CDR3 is TGTGCCAGCAGAGGGACAGAGCAGTTCTTC. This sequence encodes CASRGTEQFF.

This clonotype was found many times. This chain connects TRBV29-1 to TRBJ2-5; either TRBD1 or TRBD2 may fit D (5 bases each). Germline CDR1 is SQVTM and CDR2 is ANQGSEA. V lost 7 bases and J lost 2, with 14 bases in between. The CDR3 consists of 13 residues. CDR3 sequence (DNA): TGCAGCGCCCGGGACCTACCGCAAGAGACCCAGTACTTC. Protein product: CSARDLPQETQYF.

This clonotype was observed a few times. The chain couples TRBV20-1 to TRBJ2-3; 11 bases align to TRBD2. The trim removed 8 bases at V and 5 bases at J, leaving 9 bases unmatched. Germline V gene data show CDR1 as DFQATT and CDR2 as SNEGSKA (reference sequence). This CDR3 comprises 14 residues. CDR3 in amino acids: CSTHLAGGLDTQYF. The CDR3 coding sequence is TGCAGTACCCACTTAGCGGGAGGGCTAGATACGCAGTATTTT.

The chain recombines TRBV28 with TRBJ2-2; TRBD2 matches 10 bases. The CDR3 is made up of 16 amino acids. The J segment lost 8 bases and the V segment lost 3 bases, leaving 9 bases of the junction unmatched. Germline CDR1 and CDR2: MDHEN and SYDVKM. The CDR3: CASSFPGTSVQGELFF. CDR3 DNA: TGTGCCAGCAGTTTCCCCGGGACTAGCGTCCAGGGGGAGCTGTTTTTT.

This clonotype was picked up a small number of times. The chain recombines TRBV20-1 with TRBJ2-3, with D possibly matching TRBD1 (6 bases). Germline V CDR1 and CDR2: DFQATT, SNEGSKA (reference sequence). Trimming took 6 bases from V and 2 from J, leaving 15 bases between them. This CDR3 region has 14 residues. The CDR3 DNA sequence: TGCAGTGCCAACTTCCTGGGGGCCACAGATACGCAGTATTTT. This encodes CSANFLGATDTQYF.

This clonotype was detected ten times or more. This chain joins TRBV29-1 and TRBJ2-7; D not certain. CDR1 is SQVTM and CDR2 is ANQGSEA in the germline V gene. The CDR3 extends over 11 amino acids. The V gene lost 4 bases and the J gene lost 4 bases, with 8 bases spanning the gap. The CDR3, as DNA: TGCAGCGTTGGGGTCGGGTACGAGCAGTACTTC. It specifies CSVGVGYEQYF.

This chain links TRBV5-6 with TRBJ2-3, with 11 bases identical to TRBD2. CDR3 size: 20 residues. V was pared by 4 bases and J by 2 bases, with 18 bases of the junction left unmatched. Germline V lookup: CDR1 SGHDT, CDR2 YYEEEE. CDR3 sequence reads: CASSQPGLADFWGLTDTQYF. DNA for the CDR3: TGTGCCAGCAGCCAGCCGGGACTAGCGGACTTTTGGGGGCTCACAGATACGCAGTATTTT.

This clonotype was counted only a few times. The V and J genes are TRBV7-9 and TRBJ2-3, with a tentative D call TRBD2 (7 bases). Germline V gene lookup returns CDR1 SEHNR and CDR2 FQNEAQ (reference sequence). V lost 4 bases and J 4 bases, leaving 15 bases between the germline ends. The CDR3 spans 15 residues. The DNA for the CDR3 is TGTGCCAGCAGCTACATACAGGGAGGGGCAGATACGCAGTATTTT. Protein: CASSYIQGGADTQYF.

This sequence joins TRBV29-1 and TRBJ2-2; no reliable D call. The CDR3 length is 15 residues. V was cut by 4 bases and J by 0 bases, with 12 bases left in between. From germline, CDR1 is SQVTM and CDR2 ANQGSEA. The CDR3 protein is CSVAGGTANTGELFF. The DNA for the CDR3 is TGCAGCGTTGCAGGCGGAACAGCGAACACCGGGGAGCTGTTTTTT.

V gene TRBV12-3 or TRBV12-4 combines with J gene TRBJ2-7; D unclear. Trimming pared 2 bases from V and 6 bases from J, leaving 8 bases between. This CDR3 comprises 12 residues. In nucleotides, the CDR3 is TGTGCCAGCAGTTTAATGACTTCCGAGCAGTACTTC. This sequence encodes CASSLMTSEQYF.

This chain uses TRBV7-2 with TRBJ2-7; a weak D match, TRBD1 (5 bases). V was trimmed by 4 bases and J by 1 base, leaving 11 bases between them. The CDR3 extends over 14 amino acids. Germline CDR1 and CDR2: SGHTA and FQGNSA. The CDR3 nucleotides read TGTGCCAGCAGCTCGACAGACTTATCCTACGAGCAGTACTTC. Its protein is CASSSTDLSYEQYF.

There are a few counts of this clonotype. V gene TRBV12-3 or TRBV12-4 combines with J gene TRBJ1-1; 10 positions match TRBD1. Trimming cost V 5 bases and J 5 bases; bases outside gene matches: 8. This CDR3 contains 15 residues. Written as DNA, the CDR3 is TGTGCCAGCAGTGACAGGGGGCTCGTAAGGACTGAAGCTTTCTTT. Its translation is CASSDRGLVRTEAFF.

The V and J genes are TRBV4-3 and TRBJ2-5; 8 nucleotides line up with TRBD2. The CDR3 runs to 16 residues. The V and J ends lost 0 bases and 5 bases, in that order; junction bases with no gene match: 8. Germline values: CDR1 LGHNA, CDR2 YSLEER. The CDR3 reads CASSQDIGGGLETQYF. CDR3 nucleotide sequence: TGCGCCAGCAGCCAAGATATCGGGGGGGGCCTTGAGACCCAGTACTTC.

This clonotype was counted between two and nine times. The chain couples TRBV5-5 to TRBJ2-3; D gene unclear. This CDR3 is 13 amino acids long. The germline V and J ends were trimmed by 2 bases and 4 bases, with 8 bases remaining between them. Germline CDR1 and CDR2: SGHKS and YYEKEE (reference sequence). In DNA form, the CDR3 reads TGTGCCAGCAGCTTTCTAGTATCAGATACGCAGTATTTT. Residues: CASSFLVSDTQYF. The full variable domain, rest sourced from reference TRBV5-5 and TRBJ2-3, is DAGVTQSPTHLIKTRGQQVTLRCSPISGHKSVSWYQQVLGQGPQFIFQYYEKEERGRGNFPDRFSARQFPNYSSELNVNALLLGDSALYLCASSFLVSDTQYFGPGTRLTVL.

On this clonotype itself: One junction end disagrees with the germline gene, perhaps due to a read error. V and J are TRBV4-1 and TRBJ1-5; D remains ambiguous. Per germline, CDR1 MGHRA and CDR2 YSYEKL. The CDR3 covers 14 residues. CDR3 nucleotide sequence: TGCGCCAGCAGCAAAGATAGCGGCAGCCAGCCCCAGCATTTT. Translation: CASSKDSGSQPQHF.

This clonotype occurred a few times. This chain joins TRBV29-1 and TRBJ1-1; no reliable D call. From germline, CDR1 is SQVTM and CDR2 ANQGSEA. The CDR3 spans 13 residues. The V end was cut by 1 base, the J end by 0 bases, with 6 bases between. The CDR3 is CSVEGHLNTEAFF. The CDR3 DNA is TGCAGCGTTGAAGGACATTTGAACACTGAAGCTTTCTTT. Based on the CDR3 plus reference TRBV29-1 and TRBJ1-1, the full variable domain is SAVISQKPSRDICQRGTSLTIQCQVDSQVTMMFWYRQQPGQSLTLIATANQGSEATYESGFVIDKFPISRPNLTFSTLTVSNMSPEDSSIYLCSVEGHLNTEAFFGQGTRLTVV.

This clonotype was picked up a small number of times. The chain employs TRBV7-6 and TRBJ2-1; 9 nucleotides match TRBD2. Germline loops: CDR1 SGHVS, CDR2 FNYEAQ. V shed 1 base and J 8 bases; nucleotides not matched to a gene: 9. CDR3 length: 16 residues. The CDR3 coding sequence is TGTGCCAGCAGCTTAGTTGGGGTAGCGGGAGTACATGAGCAGTTCTTC. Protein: CASSLVGVAGVHEQFF. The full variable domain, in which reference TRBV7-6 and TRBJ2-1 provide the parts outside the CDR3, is GAGVSQSPRYKVTKRGQDVALRCDPISGHVSLYWYRQALGQGPEFLTYFNYEAQQDKSGLPNDRFSAERPEGSISTLTIQRTEQRDSAMYRCASSLVGVAGVHEQFFGPGTRLTVL.

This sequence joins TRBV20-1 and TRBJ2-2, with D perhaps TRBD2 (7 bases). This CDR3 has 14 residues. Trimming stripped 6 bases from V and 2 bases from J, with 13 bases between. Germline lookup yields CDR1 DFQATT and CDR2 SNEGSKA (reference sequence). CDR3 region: CSAGGGRNTGELFF. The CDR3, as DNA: TGCAGTGCAGGGGGGGGGCGAAACACCGGGGAGCTGTTTTTT.